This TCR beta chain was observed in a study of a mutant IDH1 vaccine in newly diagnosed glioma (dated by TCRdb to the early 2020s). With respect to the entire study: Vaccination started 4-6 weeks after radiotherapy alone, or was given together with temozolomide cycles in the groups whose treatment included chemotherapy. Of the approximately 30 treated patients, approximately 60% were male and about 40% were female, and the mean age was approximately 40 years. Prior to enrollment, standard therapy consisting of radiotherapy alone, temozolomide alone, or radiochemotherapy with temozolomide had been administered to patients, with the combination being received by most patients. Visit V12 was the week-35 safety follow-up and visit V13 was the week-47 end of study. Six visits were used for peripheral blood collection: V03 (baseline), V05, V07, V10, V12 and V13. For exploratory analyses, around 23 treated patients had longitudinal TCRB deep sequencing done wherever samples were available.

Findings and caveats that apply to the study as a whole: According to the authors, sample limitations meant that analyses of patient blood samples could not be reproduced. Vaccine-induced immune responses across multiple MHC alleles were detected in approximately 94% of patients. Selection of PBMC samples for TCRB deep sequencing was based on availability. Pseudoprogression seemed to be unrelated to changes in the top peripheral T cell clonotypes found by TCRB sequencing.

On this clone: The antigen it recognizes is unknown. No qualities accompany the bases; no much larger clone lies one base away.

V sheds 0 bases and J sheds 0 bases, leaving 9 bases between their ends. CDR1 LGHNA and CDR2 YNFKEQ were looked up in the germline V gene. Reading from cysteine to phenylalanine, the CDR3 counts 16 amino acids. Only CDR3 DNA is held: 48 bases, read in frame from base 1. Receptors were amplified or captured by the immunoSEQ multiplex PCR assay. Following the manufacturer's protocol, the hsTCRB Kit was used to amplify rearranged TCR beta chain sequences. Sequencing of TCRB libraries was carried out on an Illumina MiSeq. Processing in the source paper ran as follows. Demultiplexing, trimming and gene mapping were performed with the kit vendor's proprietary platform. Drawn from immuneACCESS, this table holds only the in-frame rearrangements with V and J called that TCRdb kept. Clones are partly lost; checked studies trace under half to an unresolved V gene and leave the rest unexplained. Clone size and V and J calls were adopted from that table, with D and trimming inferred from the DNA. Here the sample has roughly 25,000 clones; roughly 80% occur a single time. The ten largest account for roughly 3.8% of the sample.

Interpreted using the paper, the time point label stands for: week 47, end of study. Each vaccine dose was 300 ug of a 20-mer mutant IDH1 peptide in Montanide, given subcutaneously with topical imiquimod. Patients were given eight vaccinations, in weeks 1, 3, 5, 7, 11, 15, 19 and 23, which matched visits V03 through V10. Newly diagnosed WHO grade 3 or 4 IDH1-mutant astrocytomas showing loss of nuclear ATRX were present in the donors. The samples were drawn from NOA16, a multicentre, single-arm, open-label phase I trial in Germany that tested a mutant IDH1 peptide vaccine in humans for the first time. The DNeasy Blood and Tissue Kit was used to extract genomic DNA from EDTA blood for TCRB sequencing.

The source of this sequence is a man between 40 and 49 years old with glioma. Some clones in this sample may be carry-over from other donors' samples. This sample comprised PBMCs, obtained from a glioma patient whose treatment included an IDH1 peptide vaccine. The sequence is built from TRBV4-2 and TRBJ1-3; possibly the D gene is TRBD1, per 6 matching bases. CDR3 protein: CASSQEGGGSGNTIYF. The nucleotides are TGTGCCAGCAGCCAAGAGGGAGGGGGCTCTGGAAACACCATATATTTT.